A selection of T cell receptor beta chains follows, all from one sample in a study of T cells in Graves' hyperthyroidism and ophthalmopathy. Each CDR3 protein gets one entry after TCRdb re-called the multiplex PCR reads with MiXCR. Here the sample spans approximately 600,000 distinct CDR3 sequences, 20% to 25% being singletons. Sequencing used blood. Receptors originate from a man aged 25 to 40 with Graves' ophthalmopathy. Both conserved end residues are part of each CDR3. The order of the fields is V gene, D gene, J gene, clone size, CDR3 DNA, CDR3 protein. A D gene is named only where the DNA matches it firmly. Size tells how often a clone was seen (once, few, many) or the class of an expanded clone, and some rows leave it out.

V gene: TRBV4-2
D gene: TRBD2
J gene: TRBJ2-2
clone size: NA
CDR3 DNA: TGTGCCAGCAGTCCGGGGCAGTACGCTACTAGCGGGGGGCACACCGGGGAGCTGTTTTTT
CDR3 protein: CASSPGQYATSGGHTGELFF

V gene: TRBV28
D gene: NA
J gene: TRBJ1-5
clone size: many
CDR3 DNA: TGTGCCAGCAGTCTCATTCCTGACCTCAATCAGCCCCAGCATTTT
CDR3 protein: CASSLIPDLNQPQHF

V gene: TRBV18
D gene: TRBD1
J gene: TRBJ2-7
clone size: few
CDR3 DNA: TGTGCCAGCTCACCAGGGCCGGGACAGGGGTCCTACGAGCAGTACTTC
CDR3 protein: CASSPGPGQGSYEQYF

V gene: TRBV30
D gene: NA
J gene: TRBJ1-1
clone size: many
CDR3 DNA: TGTGCCTGGAGTTTCCAGCTTGAAGCTTTCTTT
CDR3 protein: CAWSFQLEAFF

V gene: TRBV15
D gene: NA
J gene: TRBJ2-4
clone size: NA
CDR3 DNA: TGTGCCACCAGCATCGGGGGTAACATTCAGTACTTC
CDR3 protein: CATSIGGNIQYF

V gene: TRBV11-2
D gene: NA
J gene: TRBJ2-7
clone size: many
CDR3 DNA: TGTGCCAGCAGCCGCCCACCTATCTACGAGCAGTACTTC
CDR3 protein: CASSRPPIYEQYF

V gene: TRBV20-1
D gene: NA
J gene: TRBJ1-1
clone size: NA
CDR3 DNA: TGCAGTGCCAGAAACAGGGTAGAAGTAATGTACACTGAAGCTTTCTTT
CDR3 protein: CSARNRVEVMYTEAFF

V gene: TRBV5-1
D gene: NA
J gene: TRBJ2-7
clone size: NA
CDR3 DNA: TGCGCCAGCAGCTCAAAGGATGCGACAGGTCGATTTAGCTCCTACGAGCAGTACTTC
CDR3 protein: CASSSKDATGRFSSYEQYF

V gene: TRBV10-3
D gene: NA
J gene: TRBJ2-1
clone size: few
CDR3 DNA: TGTGCCATCAGGGAGGGACTTAGCTCCTACAATGAGCAGTTCTTC
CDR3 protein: CAIREGLSSYNEQFF

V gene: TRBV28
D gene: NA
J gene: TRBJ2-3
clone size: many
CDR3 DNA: TGTGCCAGCAGTTTTGTGGGAGAGAAAACAGATACGCAGTATTTT
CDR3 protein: CASSFVGEKTDTQYF

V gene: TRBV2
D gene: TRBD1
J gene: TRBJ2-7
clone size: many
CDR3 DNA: TGTGCCAGCAGAAGACAGGGATACTACGAGCAGTACTTC
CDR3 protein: CASRRQGYYEQYF

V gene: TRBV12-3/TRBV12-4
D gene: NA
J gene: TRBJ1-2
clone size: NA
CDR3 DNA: TGTGCCAGCAGTTTAGATCGGACGCCTAACACCTTC
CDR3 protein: CASSLDRTPNTF

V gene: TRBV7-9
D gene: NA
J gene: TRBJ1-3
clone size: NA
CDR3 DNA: TGTGCCAGCAGCCCCCAACTGGGACTCCGACCTGGAAACACCATATATTTT
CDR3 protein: CASSPQLGLRPGNTIYF

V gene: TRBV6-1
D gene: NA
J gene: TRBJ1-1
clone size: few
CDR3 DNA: TGTGCCAGCAGTGAAGAGTGGGTGAACACTGAAGCTTTCTTT
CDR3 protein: CASSEEWVNTEAFF

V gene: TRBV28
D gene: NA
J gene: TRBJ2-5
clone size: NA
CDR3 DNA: TGTGCCAGCAGTTCTATGCGGGAGAGGGGGGTAGGAGAGACCCAGTACTTC
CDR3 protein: CASSSMRERGVGETQYF

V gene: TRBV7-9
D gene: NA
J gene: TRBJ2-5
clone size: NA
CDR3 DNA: TGTGCCAGCAGCGCCCAGTCGGGTGAGACCCAGTACTTC
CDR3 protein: CASSAQSGETQYF

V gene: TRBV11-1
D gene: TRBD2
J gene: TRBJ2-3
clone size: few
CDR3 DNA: TGTGCCAGCAGCTCAACGCGGGAGCTTTCTACGCAGTATTTT
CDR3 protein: CASSSTRELSTQYF

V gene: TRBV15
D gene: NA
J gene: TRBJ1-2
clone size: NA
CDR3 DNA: TGTGCCACCAGCCAAACGACAGGCTTTGGCTACACCTTC
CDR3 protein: CATSQTTGFGYTF

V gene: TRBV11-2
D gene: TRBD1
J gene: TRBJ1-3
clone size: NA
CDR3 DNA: TGTGCCAGCAGCTTATTCATCGGGGGACAGGGAAACACCATATATTTT
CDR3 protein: CASSLFIGGQGNTIYF

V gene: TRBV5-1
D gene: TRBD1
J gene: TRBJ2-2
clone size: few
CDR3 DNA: TGCTCCAGCAGCGGGACAGGGTACACCGGGGAGCTGTTTTTT
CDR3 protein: CSSSGTGYTGELFF

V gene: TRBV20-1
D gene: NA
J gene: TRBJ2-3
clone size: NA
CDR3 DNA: TGCAGTGCTAGACCCGGAGGGACCACAGATACGCAGTATTTT
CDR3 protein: CSARPGGTTDTQYF

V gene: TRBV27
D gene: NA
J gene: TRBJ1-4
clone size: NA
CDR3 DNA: TGTGCCAGCCACCACTACAACACCGATGAAAAACTGTTTTTT
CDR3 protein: CASHHYNTDEKLFF

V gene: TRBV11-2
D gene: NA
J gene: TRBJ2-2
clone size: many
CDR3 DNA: TGTGCCAGCAGTCGGGTAGCAAGGTCGGGGGAGCTGTTTTTT
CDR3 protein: CASSRVARSGELFF

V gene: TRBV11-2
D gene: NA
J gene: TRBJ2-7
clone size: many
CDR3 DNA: TGTGCCAGCGGGACTCCGTGGCAAGAGCAGTACTTC
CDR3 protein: CASGTPWQEQYF

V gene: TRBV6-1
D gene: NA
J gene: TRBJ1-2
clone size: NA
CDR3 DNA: TGTGCCAGCAGCCAACTGAAGGAAGTTGTTGGCTACACCTTC
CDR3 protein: CASSQLKEVVGYTF

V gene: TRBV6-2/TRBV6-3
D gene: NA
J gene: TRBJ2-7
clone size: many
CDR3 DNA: TGTGCCAGCAGTTACTTACTCGGGACCAACTCCTACGAGCAGTACTTC
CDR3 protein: CASSYLLGTNSYEQYF

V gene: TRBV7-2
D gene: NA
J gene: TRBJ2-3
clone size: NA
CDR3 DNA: TGTGCCAGCAGCTCTGACGGGGGGCAATATACGCAGTATTTT
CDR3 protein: CASSSDGGQYTQYF

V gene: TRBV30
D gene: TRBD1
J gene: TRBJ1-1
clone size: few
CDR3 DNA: TGTGCCTGGACTTCGACCGGGACAGGGAACACTGAAGCTTTCTTT
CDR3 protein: CAWTSTGTGNTEAFF